Below, one TCR beta chain is given with its context. Its antigen target is currently unknown. Base quality data are lacking; no much larger clone is found one base away. This specimen comes from a study of beta chain features in type 1 diabetes listed by TCRdb under 2018. General notes on the study: No differences in mean age, gender distribution, total cell number or subset yield were found between patients and healthy donors. A total of just under 110,000,000 sorted cells were examined across all samples, and RNA yield correlated strongly with the number of cells per subset. In the study, TCRB repertoires of sorted circulating CD4+ T cell subsets from recently diagnosed type 1 diabetes patients were compared with those of matched healthy donors. Regulatory and stem cell-like memory subsets were isolated from only 8 patients and about eight healthy donors, whereas naive and central memory subsets came from all 30 or so donors.

The High Capacity cDNA Reverse Transcription Kit was used to reverse transcribe all of the isolated RNA, meaning that expressed TCRB transcripts were what got sequenced. Deep immunoSEQ sequencing was performed on naive, central memory and regulatory T cell samples, with an average of approximately 3.9 million total reads per sample. Sorted cells were lysed in RLT buffer, and RNA was extracted using DNase-treated RNeasy Micro or Mini kits according to cell number. Each cell subset was processed on its own to prevent cross-contamination, while patient and healthy donor samples were processed together. TCRB sequences were amplified from cDNA with the immunoSEQ multiplex PCR, producing 87-bp fragments spanning the CDR3 region. Sequencing of the amplicons was performed on the Illumina HiSeq platform. Per the source publication's procedure: PCR bias was corrected computationally using synthetic template baselines, and reads within Hamming distance 2 were collapsed, with unmergeable singletons discarded. Reads were aligned against IMGT so that V, D and J genes, CDR3 length and insertions or deletions at six rearrangement sites could be assigned. Within each subset, clonotype counts were normalized to sorted cell number, after which true diversity and Gini coefficients were computed with the tcR R package. The overlap coefficient, calculated on TCRB nucleotide sequences, was used to quantify repertoire sharing. As a proxy for the pre-selection repertoire, out-of-frame TCRB sequences from naive cells were analyzed. Not all clones reach the TCRdb copy of this immuneACCESS table, which keeps in-frame sequences only. Checked studies attribute under half of the gap to unresolved V genes and leave the rest unexplained. The V and J calls and clone size were taken over from that table, and D and trimming were inferred from the DNA. This sample gives a few hundred thousand clones in total; about 13% of them show up just once. The top ten hold over 0.014% of the sample.

Points the paper makes about the study in general: Naive, central memory and regulatory TCRB repertoires appeared to be more similar among patients than among healthy donors. Fewer insertions and more nucleotide deletions at VDJ recombination sites were observed in patients with type 1 diabetes, implying thymic rearrangement abnormalities. Only small numbers of individuals were included in the HLA sub-analyses, which left unresolved whether HLA type had any influence on TCRB rearrangement. Because cDNA was sequenced instead of genomic DNA, activated cells with high expression could be over-represented, although the groups did not differ in activation or CD3 levels. PCR may preferentially amplify shorter templates, but because patient and control samples were amplified and corrected together, any resulting skew would affect both groups equally. Type 1 diabetes patients showed a moderate but significant shortening of TCRB CDR3 length in all four CD4+ subsets.

Each donor gave one peripheral blood draw, averaging roughly 120 mL, which was collected into heparinised tubes. Naive, central memory, regulatory and stem cell-like memory CD4+ T cells were sorted on a BD FACSAria II using a panel including CD45RO, CCR7, CD25, CD127, CD95 and CD27. All sorted populations exceeded 95% purity. PBMCs were isolated right away by Lymphoprep density gradient centrifugation and were stained directly, without culture. To minimize batch effects, samples were stained and sorted in pairs, one healthy donor with one patient per experiment. This TCR came from a young woman with type 1 diabetes. Input material: naive CD4+ T cells from blood. The cell subset or site tag for this specimen amounts to: true naive CD4+ T cells.

The DNA sequence reads TGTGCCAGCAGCTTAGATGGTCCTAGCGGGAAGCAGTTCTTC. Translation gives CASSLDGPSGKQFF. Recombination joined TRBV11-2 with TRBJ2-1; 9 bases in between match TRBD2. The CDR3 measures 14 amino acids from cysteine to phenylalanine. Only CDR3 DNA is held: 42 bases, read in frame from base 1. Compared with germline, V lacks 0 bases and J lacks 11 bases; bases without a gene match: 5. Taken from the germline V gene, the CDR1 and CDR2 loops are SGHAT and FQNNGV.